The 10 T cell receptor beta chains given below trace back to one sample, sequenced in a study of OX40 agonist ivuxolimab in advanced cancers. The table came from immunoSEQ multiplex PCR; TCRdb's copy has only in-frame clones and leaves some out. The sample carries approximately 82,000 clones, around 90% recorded once. This material consisted of CD4+ or CD8+ T cells sorted from blood, taken in a trial of the OX40 agonist ivuxolimab. The source is an adult with an advanced solid tumor such as melanoma, head and neck, liver or kidney cancer.

The chain links TRBV11-3 to TRBJ2-2; D is perhaps TRBD1 (6 bases). V lost 5 bases and J 6 bases, leaving 19 bases between the germline ends. CDR3 length equals 16 residues. Per the germline V gene, CDR1 is SGHNT and CDR2 is YENEEA. The CDR3, as DNA: TGTGCCAGCAGCCCAGGAACAGGGAAGTCAGCCGGGGAGCTGTTTTTT. This encodes CASSPGTGKSAGELFF.

The V gene is TRBV11-2, the J gene TRBJ2-7, with D unresolved. The V gene lost 0 bases and the J gene lost 4 bases, with 10 bases spanning the gap. The CDR3 has 14 residues. Germline CDR1 reads SGHAT; CDR2 reads FQNNGV. The CDR3 DNA reads TGTGCCAGCAGCTTAGATCCAGCGTCGTACGAGCAGTACTTC. Protein product: CASSLDPASYEQYF.

The chain couples TRBV29-1 to TRBJ1-1; D is ambiguous. CDR1 SQVTM and CDR2 ANQGSEA come from the germline V gene. Trimming removed 4 bases at V and 3 bases at J, with 15 bases between. CDR3 length: 14 residues. The CDR3 region is CSVVFGLRDTEAFF. The CDR3 coding sequence is TGCAGCGTTGTCTTCGGCCTGCGGGACACTGAAGCTTTCTTT.

This rearrangement joins TRBV5-4 to TRBJ1-4; D gene uncertain. The CDR3 loop spans 15 amino acids. The germline V gene encodes CDR1 SGHNT and CDR2 YYREEE (reference sequence). V lost 0 bases and J 0 bases, leaving 6 bases between the germline ends. CDR3 coding DNA: TGTGCCAGCAGCTTGGGTGGGGCAACTAATGAAAAACTGTTTTTT. Protein product: CASSLGGATNEKLFF.

This clone was picked up one time. The genes are TRBV28 and TRBJ1-1; the D is unclear. Trimming cost V 2 bases and J 0 bases, with 7 bases left between them. The germline CDR1 and CDR2 sequences are MDHEN and SYDVKM. This CDR3 contains 14 residues. The CDR3 sequence: CASSLGELNTEAFF. CDR3 nucleotides: TGTGCCAGCAGTTTAGGGGAGTTGAACACTGAAGCTTTCTTT.

The genes are TRBV2 and TRBJ2-7; possible D gene TRBD1, 5 bases. The CDR3 is made up of 15 amino acids. V lost 6 bases and J lost 6, with 21 bases in between. Per the germline V gene, CDR1 is SNHLY and CDR2 is FYNNEI. The CDR3 reads CASSFRVNYLGEQYF. Here the CDR3 DNA reads TGTGCCAGCAGCTTCAGGGTGAATTATTTAGGCGAGCAGTACTTC. Complete variable domain (other parts from reference TRBV2 and TRBJ2-7): EPEVTQTPSHQVTQMGQEVILRCVPISNHLYFYWYRQILGQKVEFLVSFYNNEISEKSEIFDDQFSVERPDGSNFTLKIRSTKLEDSAMYFCASSFRVNYLGEQYFGPGTRLTVT.

This sequence joins TRBV28 and TRBJ1-4, with no clear D. Germline V gene data show CDR1 as MDHEN and CDR2 as SYDVKM. V shed 6 bases and J shed 6 bases, with 14 bases lying between them. There are 14 residues in the CDR3. Here the CDR3 reads CASSSSGYDEKLFF. CDR3 DNA sequence: TGTGCCAGCAGCTCATCGGGGTATGATGAAAAACTGTTTTTT.

This sequence joins TRBV6-1 and TRBJ2-5; TRBD1 might be the D (8 bases). Germline lookup yields CDR1 MNHNS and CDR2 SASEGT. CDR3 length equals 15 residues. The ends were cut back, 7 bases at V and 5 bases at J, with 20 bases in the middle. The CDR3 DNA reads TGTGCCAGCAACCCAGGACAGGGAGGGACGGAGACCCAGTACTTC. This sequence encodes CASNPGQGGTETQYF.

The gene calls are TRBV27 and TRBJ2-1, with D unresolved. With 3 bases removed from V and 9 bases from J, the gap between germline ends came to 6 bases. Germline V CDR1 and CDR2: MNHEY, SMNVEV (reference sequence). The CDR3 loop spans 11 amino acids. The CDR3 DNA is TGTGCCAGCAGTTTTAGTCCTGAGCAGTTCTTC. This translates into CASSFSPEQFF.

This chain uses TRBV7-2 with TRBJ2-3; TRBD2 aligns across 12 bases. The CDR3 is 15 amino acids. With V trimmed by 1 base and J by 4 bases, 0 bases remained unmatched. Germline V gives CDR1 SGHTA, CDR2 FQGNSA. This CDR3 is CASSLGLAGADTQYF. The CDR3 DNA sequence: TGTGCCAGCAGCTTAGGACTAGCGGGAGCAGATACGCAGTATTTT.